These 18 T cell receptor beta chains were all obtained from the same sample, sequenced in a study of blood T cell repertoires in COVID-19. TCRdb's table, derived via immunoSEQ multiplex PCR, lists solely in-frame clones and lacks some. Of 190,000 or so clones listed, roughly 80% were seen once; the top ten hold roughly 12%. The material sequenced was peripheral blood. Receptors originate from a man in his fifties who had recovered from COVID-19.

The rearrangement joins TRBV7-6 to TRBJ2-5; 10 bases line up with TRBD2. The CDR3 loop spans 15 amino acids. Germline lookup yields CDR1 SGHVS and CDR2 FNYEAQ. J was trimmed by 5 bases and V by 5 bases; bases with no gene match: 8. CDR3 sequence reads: CASSTTASGSETQYF. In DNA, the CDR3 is TGTGCCAGCAGCACCACGGCTAGCGGGAGTGAGACCCAGTACTTC.

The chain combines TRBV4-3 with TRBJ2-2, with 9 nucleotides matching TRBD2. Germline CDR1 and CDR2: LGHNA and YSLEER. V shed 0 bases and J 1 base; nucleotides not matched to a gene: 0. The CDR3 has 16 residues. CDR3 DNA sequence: TGCGCCAGCAGCCAAGAGACTAGCGGGAACACCGGGGAGCTGTTTTTT. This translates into CASSQETSGNTGELFF.

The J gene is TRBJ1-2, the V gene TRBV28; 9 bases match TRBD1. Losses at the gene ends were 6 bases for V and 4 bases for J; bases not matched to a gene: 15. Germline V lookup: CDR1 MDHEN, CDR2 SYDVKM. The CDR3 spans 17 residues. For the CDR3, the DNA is TGTGCCAGCAGGTTGGAACAGGGGGCGGGGGCCCCCTATGGCTACACCTTC. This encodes CASRLEQGAGAPYGYTF.

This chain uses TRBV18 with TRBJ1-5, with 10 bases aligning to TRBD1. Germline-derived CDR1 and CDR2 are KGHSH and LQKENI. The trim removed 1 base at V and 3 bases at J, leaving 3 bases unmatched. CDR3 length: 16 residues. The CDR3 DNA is TGTGCCAGCTCACCACGGACAGGGGGTTTCAATCAGCCCCAGCATTTT. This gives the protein CASSPRTGGFNQPQHF.

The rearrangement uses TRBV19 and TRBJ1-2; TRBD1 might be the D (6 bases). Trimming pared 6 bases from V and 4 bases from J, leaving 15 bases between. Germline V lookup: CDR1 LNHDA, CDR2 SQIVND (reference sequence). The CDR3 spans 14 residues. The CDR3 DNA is TGTGCCAGTAGGCCGGGACATCTTCTCTATGGCTACACCTTC. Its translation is CASRPGHLLYGYTF.

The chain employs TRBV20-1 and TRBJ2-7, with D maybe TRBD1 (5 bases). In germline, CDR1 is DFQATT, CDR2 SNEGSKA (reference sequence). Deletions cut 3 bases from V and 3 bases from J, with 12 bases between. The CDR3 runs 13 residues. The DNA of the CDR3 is TGCAGTGCTAGTGGTCGGCAGGGCTACGAGCAGTACTTC. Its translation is CSASGRQGYEQYF.

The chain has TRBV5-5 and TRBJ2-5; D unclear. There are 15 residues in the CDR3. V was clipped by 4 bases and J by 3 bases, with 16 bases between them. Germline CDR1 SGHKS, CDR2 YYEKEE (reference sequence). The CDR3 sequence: CASSRTGSAEETQYF. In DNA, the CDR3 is TGTGCCAGCAGCCGTACCGGTTCGGCGGAAGAGACCCAGTACTTC.

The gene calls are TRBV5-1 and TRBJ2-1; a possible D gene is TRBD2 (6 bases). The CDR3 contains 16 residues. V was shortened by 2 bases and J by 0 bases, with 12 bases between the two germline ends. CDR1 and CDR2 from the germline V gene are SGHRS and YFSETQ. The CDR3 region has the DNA TGCGCCAGCAGCTTAGGACTACCACTCTCCTACAATGAGCAGTTCTTC. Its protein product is CASSLGLPLSYNEQFF.

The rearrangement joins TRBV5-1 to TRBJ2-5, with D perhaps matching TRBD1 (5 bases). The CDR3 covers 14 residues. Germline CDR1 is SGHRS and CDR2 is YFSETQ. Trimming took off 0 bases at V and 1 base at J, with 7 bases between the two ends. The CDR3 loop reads CASSLAGFQETQYF. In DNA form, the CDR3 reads TGCGCCAGCAGCTTGGCAGGGTTCCAAGAGACCCAGTACTTC.

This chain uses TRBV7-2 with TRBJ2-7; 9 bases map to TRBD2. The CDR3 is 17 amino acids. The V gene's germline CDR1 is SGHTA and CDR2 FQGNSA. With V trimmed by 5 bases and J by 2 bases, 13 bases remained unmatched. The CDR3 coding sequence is TGTGCCAGCAGCCCTACGGGGGGACTAGCTCTTCCCTACGAGCAGTACTTC. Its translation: CASSPTGGLALPYEQYF.

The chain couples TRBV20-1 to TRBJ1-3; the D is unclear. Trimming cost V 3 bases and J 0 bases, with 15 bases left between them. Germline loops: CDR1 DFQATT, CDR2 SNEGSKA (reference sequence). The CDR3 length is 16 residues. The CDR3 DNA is TGCAGTGCTAGTAGTCCAGGTTTGAGCTCTGGAAACACCATATATTTT. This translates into CSASSPGLSSGNTIYF.

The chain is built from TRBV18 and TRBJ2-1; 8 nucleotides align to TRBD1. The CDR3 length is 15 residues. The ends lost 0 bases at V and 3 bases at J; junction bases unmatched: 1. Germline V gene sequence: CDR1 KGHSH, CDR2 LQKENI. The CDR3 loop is CASSPPTGDYNEQFF. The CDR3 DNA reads TGTGCCAGCTCACCACCGACAGGGGACTACAATGAGCAGTTCTTC.

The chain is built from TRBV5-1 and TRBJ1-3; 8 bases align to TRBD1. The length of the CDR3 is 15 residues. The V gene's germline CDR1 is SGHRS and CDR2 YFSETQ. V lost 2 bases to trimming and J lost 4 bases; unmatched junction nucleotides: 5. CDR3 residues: CASSLLSGGGNTIYF. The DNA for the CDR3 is TGCGCCAGCAGCTTACTCTCAGGGGGCGGAAACACCATATATTTT.

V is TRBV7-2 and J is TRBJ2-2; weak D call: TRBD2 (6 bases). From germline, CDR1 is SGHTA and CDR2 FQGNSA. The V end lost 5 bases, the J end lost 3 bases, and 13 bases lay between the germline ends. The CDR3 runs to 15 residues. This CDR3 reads CASSRPVADTGELFF. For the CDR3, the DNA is TGTGCCAGCAGCCGTCCTGTAGCGGACACCGGGGAGCTGTTTTTT. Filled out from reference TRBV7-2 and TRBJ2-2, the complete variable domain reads GAGVSQSPSNKVTEKGKDVELRCDPISGHTALYWYRQSLGQGLEFLIYFQGNSAPDKSGLPSDRFSAERTGGSVSTLTIQRTQQEDSAVYLCASSRPVADTGELFFGEGSRLTVL.

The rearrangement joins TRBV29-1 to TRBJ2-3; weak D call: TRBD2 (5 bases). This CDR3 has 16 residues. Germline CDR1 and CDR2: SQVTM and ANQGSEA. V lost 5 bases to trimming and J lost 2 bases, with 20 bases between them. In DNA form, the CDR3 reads TGCAGCGTTACTCCCCTCGGTAGCGTTTCCACAGATACGCAGTATTTT. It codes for CSVTPLGSVSTDTQYF.

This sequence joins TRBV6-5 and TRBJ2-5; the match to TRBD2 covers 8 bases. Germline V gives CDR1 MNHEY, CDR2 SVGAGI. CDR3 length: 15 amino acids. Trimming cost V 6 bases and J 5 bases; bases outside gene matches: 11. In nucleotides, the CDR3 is TGTGCCAGCAGACCGTATTCAGTAGCGGGGGAGACCCAGTACTTC. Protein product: CASRPYSVAGETQYF.

CDR3 sequence reads: CASSFQGQGGTEAFF. CDR3 bases: TGTGCCAGCAGCTTCCAGGGACAGGGGGGGACTGAAGCTTTCTTT. The chain employs TRBV11-2 and TRBJ1-1, with 11 bases identical to TRBD1. The CDR3 is 15 residues long. CDR1 is SGHAT and CDR2 is FQNNGV in the germline V gene. Trimming at V came to 3 bases and at J to 5 bases, leaving 5 bases not matched to a gene.

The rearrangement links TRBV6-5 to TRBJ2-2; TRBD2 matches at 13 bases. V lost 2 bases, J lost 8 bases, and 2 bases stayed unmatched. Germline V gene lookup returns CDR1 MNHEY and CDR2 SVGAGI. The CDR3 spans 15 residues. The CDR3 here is CASSYQTSGRGELFF. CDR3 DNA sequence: TGTGCCAGCAGTTACCAGACTAGCGGGAGGGGGGAGCTGTTTTTT.